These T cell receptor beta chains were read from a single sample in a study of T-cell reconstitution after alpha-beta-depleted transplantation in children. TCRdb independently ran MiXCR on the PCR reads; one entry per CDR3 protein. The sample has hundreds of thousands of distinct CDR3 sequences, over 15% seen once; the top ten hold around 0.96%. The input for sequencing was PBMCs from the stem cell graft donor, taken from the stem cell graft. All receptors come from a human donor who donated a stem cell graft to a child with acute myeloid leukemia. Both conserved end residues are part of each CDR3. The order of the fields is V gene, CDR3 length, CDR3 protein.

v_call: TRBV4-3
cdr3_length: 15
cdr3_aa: CASSQDGGGLKTQYF

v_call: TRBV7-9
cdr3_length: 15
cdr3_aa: CASSLAKGPNTEAFF

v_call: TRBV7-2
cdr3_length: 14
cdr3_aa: CASSFRGQYYGYTF

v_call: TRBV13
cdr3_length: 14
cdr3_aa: CASSSGTSNQPQHF

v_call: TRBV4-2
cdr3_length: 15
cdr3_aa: CASSTFRTGREPQHF

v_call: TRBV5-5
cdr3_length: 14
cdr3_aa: CASSLAGNREKLFF

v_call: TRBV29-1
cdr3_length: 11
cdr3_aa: CSVRGGTEAFF

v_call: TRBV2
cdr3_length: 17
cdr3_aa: CASNEENGELFFYGYTF

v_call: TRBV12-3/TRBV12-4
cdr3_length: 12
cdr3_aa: CASSFPDTEAFF

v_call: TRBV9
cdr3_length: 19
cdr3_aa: CASSARSDSLSSGANVLTF

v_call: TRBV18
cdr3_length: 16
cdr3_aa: CASSPRVSPEQETQYF

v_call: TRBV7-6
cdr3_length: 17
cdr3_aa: CASSPDPGQGSTDTQYF

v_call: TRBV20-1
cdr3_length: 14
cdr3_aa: CSARADRGHHGYTF

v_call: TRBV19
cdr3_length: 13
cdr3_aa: CASTQTVNTEAFF

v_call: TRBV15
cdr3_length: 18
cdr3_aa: CATSWGEGGGSYNSPLHF

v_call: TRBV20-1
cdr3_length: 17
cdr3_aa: CSARRRGGRSMNTEAFF

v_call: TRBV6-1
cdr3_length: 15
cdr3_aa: CASSLQGFSGNTIYF

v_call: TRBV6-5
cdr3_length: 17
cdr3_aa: CASSYSRGASSTDTQYF

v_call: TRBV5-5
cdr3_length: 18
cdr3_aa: CASSLEGGRMSSYNEQFF

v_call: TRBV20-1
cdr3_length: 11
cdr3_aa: CSARQGEKLFF

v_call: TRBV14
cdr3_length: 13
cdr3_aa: CASSQDGNYEQYF

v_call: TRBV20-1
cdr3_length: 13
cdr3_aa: CSADRDTYNEQFF

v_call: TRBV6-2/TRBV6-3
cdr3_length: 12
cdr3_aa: CASREGADTQYF

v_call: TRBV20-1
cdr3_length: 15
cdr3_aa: CSVQAPSGDYNEQFF

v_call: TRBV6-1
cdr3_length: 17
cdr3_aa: CASSEDPTGGAGNEQFF

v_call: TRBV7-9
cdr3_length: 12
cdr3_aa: CASSWEPTRVNF

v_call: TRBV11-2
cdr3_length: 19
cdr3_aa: CASSLYVLGATLMNTEAFF